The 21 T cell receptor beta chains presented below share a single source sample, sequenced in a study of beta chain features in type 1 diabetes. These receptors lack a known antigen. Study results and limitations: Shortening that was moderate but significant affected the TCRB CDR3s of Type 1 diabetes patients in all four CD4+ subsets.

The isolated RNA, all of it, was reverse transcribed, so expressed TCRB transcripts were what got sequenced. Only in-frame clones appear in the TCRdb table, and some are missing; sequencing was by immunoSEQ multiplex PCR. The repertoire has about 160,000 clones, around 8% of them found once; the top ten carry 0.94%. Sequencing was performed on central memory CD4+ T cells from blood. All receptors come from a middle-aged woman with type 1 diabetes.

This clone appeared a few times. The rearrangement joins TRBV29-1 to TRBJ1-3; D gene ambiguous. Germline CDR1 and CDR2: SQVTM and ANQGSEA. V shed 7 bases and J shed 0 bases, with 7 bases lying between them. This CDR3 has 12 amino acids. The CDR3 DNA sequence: TGCAGCGGCGGCTACTCTGGAAACACCATATATTTT. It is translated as CSGGYSGNTIYF.

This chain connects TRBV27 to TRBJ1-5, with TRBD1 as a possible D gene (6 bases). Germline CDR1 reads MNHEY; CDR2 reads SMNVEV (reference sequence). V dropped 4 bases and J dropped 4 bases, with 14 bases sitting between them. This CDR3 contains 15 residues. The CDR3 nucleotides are TGTGCCAGCAGTTCAACCGGGACATCTAATCAGCCCCAGCATTTT. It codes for CASSSTGTSNQPQHF.

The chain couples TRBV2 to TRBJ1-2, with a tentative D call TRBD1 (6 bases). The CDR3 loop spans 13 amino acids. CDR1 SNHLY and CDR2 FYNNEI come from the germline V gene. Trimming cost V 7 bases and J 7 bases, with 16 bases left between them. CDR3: CASTGRTDLGYTF. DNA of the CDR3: TGTGCCAGCACCGGGCGGACAGATCTTGGCTACACCTTC.

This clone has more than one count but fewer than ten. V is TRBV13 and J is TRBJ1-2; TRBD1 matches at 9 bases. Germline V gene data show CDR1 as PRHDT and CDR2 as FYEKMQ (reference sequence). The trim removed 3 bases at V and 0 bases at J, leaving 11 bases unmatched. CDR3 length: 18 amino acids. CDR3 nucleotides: TGTGCCAGCAGCTTTGGGACAGGGCTATTGTTTTCTAACTATGGCTACACCTTC. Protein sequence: CASSFGTGLLFSNYGYTF.

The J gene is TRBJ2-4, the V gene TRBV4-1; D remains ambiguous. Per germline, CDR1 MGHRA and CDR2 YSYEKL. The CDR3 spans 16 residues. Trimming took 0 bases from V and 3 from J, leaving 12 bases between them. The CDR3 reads CASSQELATHKNIQYF. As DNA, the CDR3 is TGCGCCAGCAGCCAAGAGTTGGCGACACACAAAAACATTCAGTACTTC.

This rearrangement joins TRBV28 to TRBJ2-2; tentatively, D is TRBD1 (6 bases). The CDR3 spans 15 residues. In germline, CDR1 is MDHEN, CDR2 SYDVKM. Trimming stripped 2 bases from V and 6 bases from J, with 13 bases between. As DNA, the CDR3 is TGTGCCAGCAGTTTAATACAGGGAAGAGCCGGGGAGCTGTTTTTT. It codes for CASSLIQGRAGELFF.

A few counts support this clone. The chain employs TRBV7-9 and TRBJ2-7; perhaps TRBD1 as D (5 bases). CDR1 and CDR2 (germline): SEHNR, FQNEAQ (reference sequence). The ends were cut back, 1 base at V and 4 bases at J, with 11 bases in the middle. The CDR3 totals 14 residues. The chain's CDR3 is CASSLGQGVYEQYF. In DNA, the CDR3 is TGTGCCAGCAGCTTAGGGCAGGGCGTATACGAGCAGTACTTC. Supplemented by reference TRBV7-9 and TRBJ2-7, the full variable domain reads DTGVSQNPRHKITKRGQNVTFRCDPISEHNRLYWYRQTLGQGPEFLTYFQNEAQLEKSRLLSDRFSAERPKGSFSTLEIQRTEQGDSAMYLCASSLGQGVYEQYFGPGTRLTVT.

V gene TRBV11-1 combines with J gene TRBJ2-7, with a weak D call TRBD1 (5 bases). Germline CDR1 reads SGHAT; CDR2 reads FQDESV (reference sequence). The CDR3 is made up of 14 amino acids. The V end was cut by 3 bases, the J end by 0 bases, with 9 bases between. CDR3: CASSFDSSSYEQYF. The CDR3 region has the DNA TGTGCCAGCAGCTTCGACAGTAGCTCCTACGAGCAGTACTTC.

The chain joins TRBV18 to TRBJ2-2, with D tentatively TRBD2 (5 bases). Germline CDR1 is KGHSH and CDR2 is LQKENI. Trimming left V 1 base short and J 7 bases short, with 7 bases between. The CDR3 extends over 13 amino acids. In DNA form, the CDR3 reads TGTGCCAGCTCACCACAACGGGACGGGGAGCTGTTTTTT. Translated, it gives CASSPQRDGELFF.

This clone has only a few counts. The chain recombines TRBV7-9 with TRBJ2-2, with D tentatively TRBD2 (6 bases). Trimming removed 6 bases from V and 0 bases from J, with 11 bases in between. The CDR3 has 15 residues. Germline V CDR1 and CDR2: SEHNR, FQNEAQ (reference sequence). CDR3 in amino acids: CASRPPSANTGELFF. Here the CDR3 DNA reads TGTGCCAGCAGACCTCCTAGCGCGAACACCGGGGAGCTGTTTTTT.

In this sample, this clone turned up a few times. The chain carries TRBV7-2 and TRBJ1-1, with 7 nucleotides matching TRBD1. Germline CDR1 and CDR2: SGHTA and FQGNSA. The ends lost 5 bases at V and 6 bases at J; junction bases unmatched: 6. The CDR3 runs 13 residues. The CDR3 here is CASSPGQPAEAFF. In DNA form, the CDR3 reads TGTGCCAGCAGCCCGGGACAGCCGGCTGAAGCTTTCTTT.

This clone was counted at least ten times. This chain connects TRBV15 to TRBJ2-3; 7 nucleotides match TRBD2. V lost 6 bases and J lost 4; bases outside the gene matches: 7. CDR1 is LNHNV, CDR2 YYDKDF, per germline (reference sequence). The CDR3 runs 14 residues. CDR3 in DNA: TGTGCCACCAGTATGACTAGCTCTGCAGATACGCAGTATTTT. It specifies CATSMTSSADTQYF.

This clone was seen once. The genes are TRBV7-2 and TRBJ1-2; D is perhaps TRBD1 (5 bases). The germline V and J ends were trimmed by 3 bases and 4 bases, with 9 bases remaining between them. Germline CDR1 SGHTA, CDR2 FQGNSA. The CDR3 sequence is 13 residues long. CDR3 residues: CASSFQGSYGYTF. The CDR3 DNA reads TGTGCCAGCAGCTTCCAGGGTAGCTATGGCTACACCTTC.

CDR3 sequence: CASTLRLAGITDTQYF. CDR3 DNA sequence: TGTGCCAGCACCCTAAGACTAGCGGGGATCACAGATACGCAGTATTTT. The V gene is TRBV7-8, the J gene TRBJ2-3, with 11 bases fitting TRBD2. Germline V gives CDR1 SGHVS, CDR2 FQNEAQ. Losses at the gene ends were 7 bases for V and 2 bases for J; bases not matched to a gene: 8. The CDR3 contains 16 residues.

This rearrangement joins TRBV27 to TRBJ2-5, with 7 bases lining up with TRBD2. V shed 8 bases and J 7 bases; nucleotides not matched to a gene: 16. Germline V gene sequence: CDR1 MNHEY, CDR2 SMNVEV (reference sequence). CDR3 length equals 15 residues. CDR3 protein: CASRPRRDPSGTQYF. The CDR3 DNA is TGTGCCAGCCGCCCTCGCAGAGACCCTAGCGGGACCCAGTACTTC.

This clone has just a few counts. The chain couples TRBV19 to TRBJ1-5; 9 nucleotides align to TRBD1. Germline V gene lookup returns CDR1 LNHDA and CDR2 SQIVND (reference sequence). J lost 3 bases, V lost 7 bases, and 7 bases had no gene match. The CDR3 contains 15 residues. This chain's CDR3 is CASTRDRAINQPQHF. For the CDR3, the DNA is TGTGCCAGTACCAGGGACAGGGCGATCAATCAGCCCCAGCATTTT.

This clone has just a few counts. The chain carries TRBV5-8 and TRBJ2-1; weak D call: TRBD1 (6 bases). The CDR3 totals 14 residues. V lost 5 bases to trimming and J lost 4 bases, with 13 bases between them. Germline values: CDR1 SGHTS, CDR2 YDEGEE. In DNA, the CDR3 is TGTGCCAGCAGGACAGGTTCTCGGTACAATGAGCAGTTCTTC. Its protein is CASRTGSRYNEQFF.

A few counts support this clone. The CDR3 loop is CASSEGTSGGAGETQYF. CDR3 sequence (DNA): TGCGCCAGCAGCGAAGGGACTAGCGGGGGGGCTGGGGAGACCCAGTACTTC. This rearrangement joins TRBV4-3 to TRBJ2-5, with 16 bases lining up with TRBD2. The V gene's germline CDR1 is LGHNA and CDR2 YSLEER. V dropped 5 bases and J dropped 5; count of bases not matched to a gene: 8. The CDR3 covers 17 residues.

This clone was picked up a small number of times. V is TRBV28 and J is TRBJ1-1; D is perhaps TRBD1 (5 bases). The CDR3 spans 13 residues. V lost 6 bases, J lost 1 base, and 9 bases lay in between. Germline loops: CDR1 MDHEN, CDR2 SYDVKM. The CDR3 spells CASSQGRNTEAFF. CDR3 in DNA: TGTGCCAGCAGCCAGGGCAGGAACACTGAAGCTTTCTTT.

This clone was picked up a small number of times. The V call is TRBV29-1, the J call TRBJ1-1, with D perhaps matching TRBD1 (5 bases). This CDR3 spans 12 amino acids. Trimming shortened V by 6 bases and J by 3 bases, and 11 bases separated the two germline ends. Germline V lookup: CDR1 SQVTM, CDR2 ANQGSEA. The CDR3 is CSVREVYTEAFF. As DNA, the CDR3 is TGCAGCGTCAGGGAAGTTTACACTGAAGCTTTCTTT.

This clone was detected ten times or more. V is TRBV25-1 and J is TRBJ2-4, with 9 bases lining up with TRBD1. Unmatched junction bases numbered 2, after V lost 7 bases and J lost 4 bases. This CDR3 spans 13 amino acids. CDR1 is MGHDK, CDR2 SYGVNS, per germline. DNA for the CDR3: TGTGCCAGCATGGACAGGGGTAAAAACATTCAGTACTTC. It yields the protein CASMDRGKNIQYF.